The 27 T cell receptor beta chains below come from one sample, sequenced in a study of T cell repertoires in cytomegalovirus infection. A single record per CDR3 protein comes from TCRdb applying MiXCR to the reads. The sample yields almost 300,000 distinct CDR3 sequences, roughly a tenth seen once. The sample taken for sequencing was PBMCs. The source is a human donor in good health (CMV status not recorded). Some clones in this sample may be carry-over from other donors' samples.

This clonotype was seen many times. The chain has TRBV6-6 and TRBJ2-2, with D tentatively TRBD1 or TRBD2 (6 bases each). CDR1 MNHNY and CDR2 SVGAGI come from the germline V gene (reference sequence). CDR3 length: 17 amino acids. V was cut by 2 bases and J by 0 bases, with 13 bases left in between. The CDR3: CASSYEGGRSNTGELFF. The CDR3 coding sequence is TGTGCCAGCAGTTACGAGGGGGGCCGGTCGAACACCGGGGAGCTGTTTTTT.

There are many counts of this clonotype. The chain carries TRBV20-1 and TRBJ2-3, with 9 bases fitting TRBD1. Germline CDR1 and CDR2: DFQATT and SNEGSKA (reference sequence). With V trimmed by 1 base and J by 3 bases, 5 bases remained unmatched. The CDR3 covers 15 residues. This CDR3 is CSARGTGDWTDTQYF. The CDR3 nucleotides are TGCAGTGCTAGAGGGACAGGGGATTGGACAGATACGCAGTATTTT.

This clonotype was counted ten times or more. The chain recombines TRBV29-1 with TRBJ1-4, with D maybe TRBD1 (6 bases). Germline V gene lookup returns CDR1 SQVTM and CDR2 ANQGSEA. V dropped 8 bases and J dropped 3 bases, with 16 bases sitting between them. There are 14 residues in the CDR3. CDR3 sequence reads: CSWGGGSANEKLFF. The CDR3, as DNA: TGCAGCTGGGGGGGGGGCTCGGCTAATGAAAAACTGTTTTTT. The whole variable domain, remainder taken from reference TRBV29-1 and TRBJ1-4, is SAVISQKPSRDICQRGTSLTIQCQVDSQVTMMFWYRQQPGQSLTLIATANQGSEATYESGFVIDKFPISRPNLTFSTLTVSNMSPEDSSIYLCSWGGGSANEKLFFGSGTQLSVL.

This clonotype was picked up many times. V gene TRBV7-9 combines with J gene TRBJ1-1; perhaps TRBD1 as D (5 bases). V was trimmed by 2 bases and J by 5 bases, leaving 12 bases between them. Germline lookup yields CDR1 SEHNR and CDR2 FQNEAQ (reference sequence). This CDR3 contains 14 residues. CDR3 sequence: CASSLRQGGTEAFF. The CDR3 DNA reads TGTGCCAGCAGCTTACGGCAGGGAGGAACTGAAGCTTTCTTT.

The rearrangement links TRBV6-2 or TRBV6-3 to TRBJ2-3; 11 bases are a match to TRBD2. Germline assignment: CDR1 MNHEY and CDR2 SVGEGT. The CDR3 has 17 amino acids. Trimming at V came to 2 bases and at J to 2 bases, leaving 6 bases not matched to a gene. The CDR3 here is CASSYLLAGAITDTQYF. CDR3 DNA sequence: TGTGCCAGCAGTTACCTACTAGCGGGGGCCATCACAGATACGCAGTATTTT.

This clonotype was picked up many times. The chain employs TRBV20-1 and TRBJ1-2; D is possibly TRBD1 (6 bases). Trimming took off 6 bases at V and 5 bases at J, with 19 bases between the two ends. This CDR3 has 14 amino acids. CDR1 and CDR2 from the germline V gene are DFQATT and SNEGSKA (reference sequence). The CDR3 DNA reads as TGCAGTGCCGCGGTCGGGGGGGCGCGGTATGGCTACACCTTC. Translation gives CSAAVGGARYGYTF.

The chain joins TRBV29-1 to TRBJ2-2; 10 nucleotides line up with TRBD1. V lost 6 bases and J lost 7; bases outside the gene matches: 8. This CDR3 is 14 amino acids long. Germline loops: CDR1 SQVTM, CDR2 ANQGSEA. CDR3 sequence (DNA): TGCAGCGTGCGGACAGGGGGGCGTGGCGGGGAGCTGTTTTTT. Translating it yields CSVRTGGRGGELFF.

In this sample, this clonotype turned up once. The J gene is TRBJ1-2, the V gene TRBV20-1; the D gene is possibly TRBD1 (5 bases). This CDR3 contains 16 residues. CDR1 and CDR2 (germline): DFQATT, SNEGSKA (reference sequence). The ends were cut back, 6 bases at V and 4 bases at J, with 24 bases in the middle. This CDR3 is CSAGSHPAGDLYGYTF. The CDR3 region has the DNA TGCAGTGCAGGCAGCCACCCAGCGGGGGATCTCTATGGCTACACCTTC.

The chain uses TRBV20-1 and TRBJ1-5, with a possible D match to TRBD1 (5 bases). Germline V gene lookup returns CDR1 DFQATT and CDR2 SNEGSKA (reference sequence). The V gene lost 5 bases and the J gene lost 1 base, with 15 bases spanning the gap. This CDR3 spans 15 amino acids. The DNA for the CDR3 is TGCAGTGCTTATCGGCAGGGTTCGAGCAATCAGCCCCAGCATTTT. Amino acids: CSAYRQGSSNQPQHF.

This clonotype was detected ten times or more. This chain connects TRBV10-3 to TRBJ1-2; D call uncertain. Trimming shortened V by 0 bases and J by 0 bases, and 14 bases separated the two germline ends. The germline CDR1 and CDR2 sequences are ENHRY and SYGVKD. This CDR3 has 17 amino acids. The CDR3 coding sequence is TGTGCCATCAGTGAGTCTTCACCATCGAAAGCTAACTATGGCTACACCTTC. Its translation is CAISESSPSKANYGYTF.

This clonotype was recorded many times. V and J are TRBV6-2 or TRBV6-3 and TRBJ2-1; D might be TRBD2 (7 bases). This CDR3 spans 13 amino acids. V lost 7 bases and J lost 7, with 14 bases in between. The germline CDR1 and CDR2 sequences are MNHEY and SVGEGT. CDR3 sequence (DNA): TGTGCCAGCACCCGCGGGGGCGGGAATGAGCAGTTCTTC. Its protein product is CASTRGGGNEQFF.

The sample holds a few counts of this clonotype. The chain combines TRBV7-9 with TRBJ2-3; D possibly corresponds to TRBD2 (7 bases). The CDR3 has 16 amino acids. The germline V gene encodes CDR1 SEHNR and CDR2 FQNEAQ (reference sequence). V lost 5 bases to trimming and J lost 1 base, with 16 bases between them. The CDR3 loop reads CASSHWRGGRTDTQYF. In nucleotides, the CDR3 is TGTGCCAGCAGCCATTGGAGGGGGGGCCGCACAGATACGCAGTATTTT.

This clonotype was counted at least ten times. The V and J genes are TRBV27 and TRBJ2-1, with 8 bases lining up with TRBD2. The V gene end was trimmed by 2 bases and the J gene end by 6 bases; junction bases not matched to a gene: 9. This CDR3 has 16 amino acids. Germline loops: CDR1 MNHEY, CDR2 SMNVEV (reference sequence). This CDR3 reads CASSLMESSGVNEQFF. The DNA of the CDR3 is TGTGCCAGCAGTTTAATGGAGAGTAGCGGGGTCAATGAGCAGTTCTTC.

This clonotype was observed at least ten times. V usage is TRBV6-1 and J usage is TRBJ2-2; 8 bases match TRBD2. This CDR3 has 14 amino acids. Germline values: CDR1 MNHNS, CDR2 SASEGT. Germline trimming cut 6 bases from V and 4 bases from J; bases unmatched to any gene: 4. The CDR3 spells CASRGLGPTGELFF. The DNA for the CDR3 is TGTGCCAGCAGGGGACTAGGGCCCACCGGGGAGCTGTTTTTT.

As for this clonotype: This may come from a read error, since a much larger clone is one base off. This chain connects TRBV20-1 to TRBJ1-5, with 8 positions matching TRBD1. The length of the CDR3 is 12 residues. The germline CDR1 and CDR2 sequences are DFQATT and SNEGSKA (reference sequence). The CDR3 DNA is TGCAGTGCCAAGACAGGGGATCAGCGCCAGCATTTT. This encodes CSAKTGDQRQHF.

This clonotype was detected a few times. This sequence joins TRBV2 and TRBJ1-5; 11 bases align to TRBD1. The CDR3 length is 14 residues. J lost 7 bases, V lost 4 bases, and 3 bases had no gene match. CDR1 is SNHLY and CDR2 is FYNNEI in the germline V gene. As DNA, the CDR3 is TGTGCCAGCAGTGGGACAGGGGGCAGGCAGCCCCAGCATTTT. Protein sequence: CASSGTGGRQPQHF.

The V call is TRBV5-1, the J call TRBJ1-2; D unclear. The CDR3 loop spans 12 amino acids. Germline V lookup: CDR1 SGHRS, CDR2 YFSETQ. V lost 0 bases and J lost 14, with 14 bases in between. The CDR3 spells CASSLETEPSTF. The CDR3 DNA is TGCGCCAGCAGCTTGGAAACAGAACCCTCAACCTTC.

This clonotype was found many times. The chain is built from TRBV10-3 and TRBJ2-2, with 8 bases identical to TRBD2. The CDR3 has 16 residues. Looked up from germline, CDR1 is ENHRY and CDR2 is SYGVKD. V lost 8 bases, J lost 0 bases, and 8 bases stayed unmatched. The CDR3 is CAILRGGGANTGELFF. CDR3 coding DNA: TGTGCCATCCTTCGGGGGGGAGGAGCGAACACCGGGGAGCTGTTTTTT.

The V and J genes are TRBV24-1 and TRBJ2-2, with TRBD1 identical over 8 bases. The length of the CDR3 is 17 residues. From germline, CDR1 is KGHDR and CDR2 SFDVKD. Trimming cost V 4 bases and J 3 bases; bases outside gene matches: 9. The CDR3: CATSDLRSQGDTGELFF. The CDR3 DNA reads TGTGCCACCAGTGACCTCCGGTCACAGGGGGACACCGGGGAGCTGTTTTTT.

This clonotype was picked up many times. The J gene is TRBJ2-5, the V gene TRBV7-2; 13 nucleotides line up with TRBD2. Trimming took 3 bases from V and 5 from J; bases not matched to a gene: 3. CDR1 SGHTA and CDR2 FQGNSA come from the germline V gene. CDR3 length equals 15 residues. CDR3 in DNA: TGTGCCAGCAGCTTTGGGACTAGCGGGGCGGAGACCCAGTACTTC. Its protein product is CASSFGTSGAETQYF.

This clonotype was seen many times. The chain carries TRBV23-1 and TRBJ2-2; 9 bases are shared with TRBD1. TRBV23-1 is treated as an ORF (open reading frame) with a function not yet certain. This CDR3 comprises 17 residues. J lost 6 bases, V lost 2 bases, and 10 bases had no gene match. The CDR3 DNA reads TGCGCCAGCAGTCAAGGGCCCTACAGGGGGCACGCCGGGGAGCTGTTTTTT. This gives the protein CASSQGPYRGHAGELFF.

In its sample, this clonotype was seen many times. J is TRBJ1-2 and V is TRBV18, with D possibly being TRBD1 (5 bases). Germline-derived CDR1 and CDR2 are KGHSH and LQKENI. The CDR3 consists of 16 residues. The germline V and J ends were trimmed by 5 bases and 3 bases, with 19 bases remaining between them. CDR3 coding DNA: TGTGCCAGCTCAAAGGGAGCTCAACGCAGGGACTATGGCTACACCTTC. Amino acids: CASSKGAQRRDYGYTF.

This clonotype turned up a few times. V is TRBV27 and J is TRBJ2-1, with TRBD1 identical over 8 bases. CDR1 and CDR2 (germline): MNHEY, SMNVEV (reference sequence). With 8 bases clipped from V and 6 bases from J, the junction kept 6 bases outside the gene matches. The CDR3 has 13 residues. CDR3 in amino acids: CASHGQGLNEQFF. CDR3 in DNA: TGTGCCAGCCACGGACAGGGCCTCAATGAGCAGTTCTTC.

There are many counts of this clonotype. This chain links TRBV7-2 with TRBJ2-2, with D hard to call. There are 15 residues in the CDR3. The germline CDR1 and CDR2 sequences are SGHTA and FQGNSA. The germline V and J ends were trimmed by 3 bases and 4 bases, with 12 bases remaining between them. The DNA of the CDR3 is TGTGCCAGCAGCTTTTGGGCAGTGGCCACCGGGGAGCTGTTTTTT. It specifies CASSFWAVATGELFF. The whole variable domain, remainder taken from reference TRBV7-2 and TRBJ2-2, is GAGVSQSPSNKVTEKGKDVELRCDPISGHTALYWYRQSLGQGLEFLIYFQGNSAPDKSGLPSDRFSAERTGGSVSTLTIQRTQQEDSAVYLCASSFWAVATGELFFGEGSRLTVL.

This clonotype occurred many times. The rearrangement uses TRBV28 and TRBJ1-1; 7 bases agree with TRBD1. Germline CDR1 is MDHEN and CDR2 is SYDVKM. The CDR3 has 14 amino acids. V was clipped by 4 bases and J by 4 bases; unmatched bases: 6. The CDR3 coding sequence is TGTGCCAGCAGTTCACTGACAGGGTTCACTGAAGCTTTCTTT. Amino acids: CASSSLTGFTEAFF.

This clonotype was seen at least ten times. V gene TRBV2 combines with J gene TRBJ2-2, with D unresolved. The CDR3 is 11 residues long. Looked up from germline, CDR1 is SNHLY and CDR2 is FYNNEI. The V gene lost 7 bases and the J gene lost 6 bases, with 6 bases spanning the gap. The CDR3 here is CASTRPGELFF. The CDR3 coding sequence is TGTGCCAGCACCAGGCCCGGGGAGCTGTTTTTT. Combining the CDR3 with reference TRBV2 and TRBJ2-2 gives the whole variable domain EPEVTQTPSHQVTQMGQEVILRCVPISNHLYFYWYRQILGQKVEFLVSFYNNEISEKSEIFDDQFSVERPDGSNFTLKIRSTKLEDSAMYFCASTRPGELFFGEGSRLTVL.

This clonotype was seen ten or more times. The V call is TRBV19, the J call TRBJ2-1; D remains ambiguous. The CDR3 is made up of 13 amino acids. The germline V and J ends were trimmed by 2 bases and 0 bases, with 2 bases remaining between them. The germline CDR1 and CDR2 sequences are LNHDA and SQIVND (reference sequence). DNA of the CDR3: TGTGCCAGTAGTATAAACTCCTACAATGAGCAGTTCTTC. Its translation: CASSINSYNEQFF.